Here is one T cell receptor (beta chain) with its context. Germline V gene data show CDR1 as MDHEN and CDR2 as SYDVKM. After removal of 6 bases from V and 6 bases from J, the junction contained 6 bases not matched to a gene. The CDR3 is made up of 14 amino acids. Data came from immunoSEQ multiplex PCR; TCRdb stores just in-frame clones and leaves some out. The table lists approximately 170,000 clones, approximately 87% of them singletons. The data were obtained in a study of blood T cell repertoires in COVID-19. The sample consisted of peripheral blood. V is TRBV28 and J is TRBJ2-2; 8 positions match TRBD2. This clonotype was sampled from a woman between 65 and 79 years old with acute or convalescent COVID-19. The CDR3 spells CASSHGLASGELFF. The DNA for the CDR3 is TGTGCCAGCAGCCACGGACTAGCTTCCGGGGAGCTGTTTTTT.